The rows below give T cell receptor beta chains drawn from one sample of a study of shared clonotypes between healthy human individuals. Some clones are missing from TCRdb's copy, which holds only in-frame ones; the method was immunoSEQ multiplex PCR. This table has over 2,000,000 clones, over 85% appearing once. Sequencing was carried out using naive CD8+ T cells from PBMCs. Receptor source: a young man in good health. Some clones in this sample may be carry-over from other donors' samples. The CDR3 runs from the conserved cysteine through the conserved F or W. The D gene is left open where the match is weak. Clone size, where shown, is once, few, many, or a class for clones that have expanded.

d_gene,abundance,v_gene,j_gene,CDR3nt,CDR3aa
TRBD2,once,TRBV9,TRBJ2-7,TGTGCCAGCAGCCCGGGGGGAGGGAACTACGAGCAGTACTTC,CASSPGGGNYEQYF
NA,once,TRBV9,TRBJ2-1,TGTGCCAGCAGCGTCTCTTCCAAGGGGTTGAGCTCCTACAATGAGCAGTTCTTC,CASSVSSKGLSSYNEQFF
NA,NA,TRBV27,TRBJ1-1,TGTGCCAGCAGTACGTTCTGGGGAACTGAAGCTTTCTTT,CASSTFWGTEAFF
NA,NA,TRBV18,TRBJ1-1,TGTGCCAGCTCCCTCTTGGGGCCAGGGGAAATTGGGACTGAAGCTTTCTTT,CASSLLGPGEIGTEAFF
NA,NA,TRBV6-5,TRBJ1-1,TGTGCCAGCAGCGACTGGGGGAACACTGAAGCTTTCTTT,CASSDWGNTEAFF
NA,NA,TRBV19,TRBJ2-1,TGTGCCAGTAGTACGGACGGATACAATGAGCAGTTCTTC,CASSTDGYNEQFF
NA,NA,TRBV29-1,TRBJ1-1,TGCAGCGTTGATGCGTTACTGATGAACACTGAAGCTTTCTTT,CSVDALLMNTEAFF
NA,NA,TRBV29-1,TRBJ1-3,TGCAGCGTTGATGAGGGCTCTGGAAACACCATATATTTT,CSVDEGSGNTIYF
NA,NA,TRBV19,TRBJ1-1,TGTGCCAGTAGTGGGAGGACAGCAAACACTGAAGCTTTCTTT,CASSGRTANTEAFF
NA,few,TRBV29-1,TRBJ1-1,TGCAGCGTGGTCAGCATGAACACTGAAGCTTTCTTT,CSVVSMNTEAFF
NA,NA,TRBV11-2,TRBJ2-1,TGTGCCAGCAGCTCCCGAGGACAGTTCTACAATGAGCAGTTCTTC,CASSSRGQFYNEQFF
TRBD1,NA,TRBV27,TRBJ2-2,TGTGCCAGCAGTGTAACAGGGGTCGGGTACACCGGGGAGCTGTTTTTT,CASSVTGVGYTGELFF
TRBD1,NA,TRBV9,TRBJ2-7,TGTGCCAGCAGCGTCGGACAGGGGGCTGGCTACGAGCAGTACTTC,CASSVGQGAGYEQYF
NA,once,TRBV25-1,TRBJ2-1,TGTGCCAGCAGTGAGGGTAGAATCAATGAGCAGTTCTTC,CASSEGRINEQFF
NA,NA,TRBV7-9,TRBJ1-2,TGTGCCAGCAGCGACCTGGCCTCTGGCTACACCTTC,CASSDLASGYTF
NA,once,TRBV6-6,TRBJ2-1,TGTGCCAGCAGTTACTCGGGTGGAGGCAATGAGCAGTTCTTC,CASSYSGGGNEQFF
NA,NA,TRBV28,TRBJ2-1,TGTGCCAGCAGGATGGACCCTTCGGGGGAGACTGAGCAGTTCTTC,CASRMDPSGETEQFF
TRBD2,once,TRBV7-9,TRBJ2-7,TGTGCCAGCAGCTCCCCCTCGGGGGGCGAGCAGTACTTC,CASSSPSGGEQYF
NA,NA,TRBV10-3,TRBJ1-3,TGTGCCATCAGTGAGCGGAGGGTGGCTGGAAACACCATATATTTT,CAISERRVAGNTIYF
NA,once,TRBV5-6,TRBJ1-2,TGTGCCAGCAGCCCAGACCGCTATGGCTACACCTTC,CASSPDRYGYTF
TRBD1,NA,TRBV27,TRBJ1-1,TGTGCCAGCAGTTTATCAGGGACAGGGAACACTGAAGCTTTCTTT,CASSLSGTGNTEAFF
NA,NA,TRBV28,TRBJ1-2,TGTGCCAGCAGCCCCTTGCGAGGGACTCCGAATAACTATGGCTACACCTTC,CASSPLRGTPNNYGYTF
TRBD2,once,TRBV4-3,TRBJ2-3,TGCGCCAGCAGCCAAGATCTAGCGGGAGGGCCTGTGGGTACGCAGTATTTT,CASSQDLAGGPVGTQYF
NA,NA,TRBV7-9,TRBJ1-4,TGTGCCAGCAGCACCGGTGGCTGGGTAGAGGAAAAACTGTTTTTT,CASSTGGWVEEKLFF
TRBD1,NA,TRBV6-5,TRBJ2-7,TGTGCCAGCAGTCCCCGGGACAGAGGCGAGCAGTACTTC,CASSPRDRGEQYF
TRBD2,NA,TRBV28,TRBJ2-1,TGTGCCAGCAGTTTTGGGGTGGGAGGTAGCGGGAGTTGGGGTGAGCAGTTCTTC,CASSFGVGGSGSWGEQFF
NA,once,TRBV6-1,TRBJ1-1,TGTGCCAGCAGAGACTATGGCAGGAACACTGAAGCTTTCTTT,CASRDYGRNTEAFF
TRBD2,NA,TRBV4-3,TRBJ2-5,TGCGCCAGCAGCCAACCGTTCCTAGCGGGAGGTCAAGAGACCCAGTACTTC,CASSQPFLAGGQETQYF
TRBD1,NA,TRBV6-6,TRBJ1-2,TGTGCCAGCAGCTCGACAGGGAACTATGGCTACACCTTC,CASSSTGNYGYTF
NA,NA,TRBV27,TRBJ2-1,TGTGCCAGCAGCTGGGGACTGCTAGACAATGAGCAGTTCTTC,CASSWGLLDNEQFF
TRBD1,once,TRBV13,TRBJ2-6,TGTGCCAGCAGCTTAGGAGGGGGCGCTTCTGGGGCCAACGTCCTGACTTTC,CASSLGGGASGANVLTF
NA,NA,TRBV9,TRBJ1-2,TGTGCCAGCAGCGCCAGTACGCGGACAGCCTTGGGGGGCTACACCTTC,CASSASTRTALGGYTF
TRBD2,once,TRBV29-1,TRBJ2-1,TGCAGCGTTGAAGGACTAGCGGGAGGAGGGTACAATGAGCAGTTCTTC,CSVEGLAGGGYNEQFF